The source of this TCR beta chain is a study of blood T cells in healthy people across ages (dated by TCRdb to 2013 to 2016). At the level of the whole study: In model experiments, roughly one uniquely barcoded TCR beta cDNA molecule per two T cells was captured by template switching. Age-related changes in TCR beta repertoire diversity were measured in the study by deep sequencing normalized with unique cDNA molecular identifiers. Four age groups were formed from the donors: young (average 16 years), middle-aged (approximately 42), aged (62) and long-lived (approximately 78). To avoid experimental bias, donors of different ages were randomly spread across the sequencing lanes. For two donors (one aged 18 to 29 and one aged 80 or older), the study analyzed two additional independent replicas of 1 million unique cDNA reads from the same blood draw.

General findings and caveats noted by the study authors: Compared with the aged group, more naive CD4+ T cells, fewer expanded clones and increased TCR diversity were shown by the long-lived group, suggesting age selection. Since profiling was done on bulk unsorted PBMCs, naive and antigen-experienced compartments could not be conclusively compared. Donor CMV infection status was unknown, potentially confounding age-related changes in expanded clonotypes. Observed TCR beta diversity per million T cells fell roughly linearly with age, and a significant reduction was already apparent by age about 38. Estimates of total diversity based on one million sequenced T cells were regarded as lower bounds and as underestimates. A strong correlation was found between observed TCR beta diversity and the percentage of naive T cells measured by flow cytometry.

The method was 5' RACE. For sequencing, an Illumina HiSeq 2500 was employed. A second PCR of roughly 6 to 11 cycles was run with a J-beta primer mix and a sample-barcoded 5' primer. Each TCR beta cDNA molecule received a unique molecular identifier from a template-switch 5' adaptor carrying 12 random nucleotides. At least 2.5 million CDR3-containing paired-end reads were obtained from each sample. All of the RNA was converted into first-strand cDNA using the Mint cDNA synthesis kit, with a TRBC-specific oligonucleotide serving as the primer. All cDNA was treated with uracil-DNA glycosylase and then went through a first 18-cycle PCR with the universal primers M1SS and BC2_uni_R. In the source study's methods: For normalization, 1 million high-quality reads, each with a distinct molecular identifier, were randomly selected from each sample. Instead of being binned into consensus sequences, reads that shared molecular identifiers were thrown out. MiTCR, set to a Q25 quality threshold and the strictest error-elimination algorithm, was used for CDR3 identification, clonotype clustering and error correction. A nonparametric unseen species model with Euler transformation was used to estimate lower-bound total TCR beta diversity. TCRdb handled the public reads itself, with Q25 trimming in fastp and clone calling in MiXCR, and kept productive beta chains. Rows with one shared CDR3 protein collapse into an entry with the most common genes and DNA. These V and J calls are TCRdb output, not the study's own analysis. The sample table holds hundreds of thousands of distinct CDR3 sequences, of which around 38% were seen once. The top ten constitute about 30% of the sample.

Systemically healthy Caucasian individuals from Russia, around 38 in total and aged about 6 to 95 years, were included as donors. Roughly 11 milliliters of peripheral blood were drawn from each donor into EDTA-treated Vacutainer tubes. Ficoll-Paque density-gradient centrifugation was used to isolate PBMCs, with at least 7 million obtained per sample. Trizol reagent was used to extract total RNA from PBMCs, with at least 6 micrograms per sample. For every donor, an aliquot of PBMCs went through flow cytometry to measure the percentages of naive CD45RAhigh/CD27high T cells. For this clonotype: This clone's antigen is unknown. No much larger clone exists at a distance of one base, and base qualities are not known.

Including the terminal cysteine and phenylalanine, the CDR3 comprises 16 residues. The retained sequence is limited to the CDR3, 48 bases, with the frame set at the first base. Between the V and J ends, shortened by 2 bases and 10 bases respectively, the junction contains 21 bases. According to the germline V gene (reference sequence), CDR1 reads SEHNR and CDR2 reads FQNEAQ. The TCR originated in an older man in good health. Sequenced input: blood. The rearrangement joined TRBV7-9 to TRBJ2-1; the D gene cannot be resolved reliably. The CDR3 region: CASSLMDVTRPSEQFF. In nucleotide form, the sequence is TGTGCCAGCAGCTTAATGGACGTTACTCGCCCATCGGAGCAGTTCTTC.